This record looks at one TCR beta chain sequence and its context. The antigen is undetermined. This record belongs to a study of T-cell reconstitution after alpha-beta-depleted transplantation in children. There are 16 residues in the CDR3. V was shortened by 6 bases and J by 2 bases, with 19 bases between the two germline ends. For TCRbeta, the library was prepared with unique molecular identifiers. TCRdb recomputed calls from the PCR reads with MiXCR, one row per CDR3 protein. The sample has 140,000 or so distinct CDR3 sequences, around 10% seen once. Study results and caveats: Among T cells one year after transplant, newly produced cells accounted for most counts and diversity. After transplant, at about two months, alpha-beta T cells were reportedly derived from several hundred expanded graft clones. Some patients owed their high day-60 TCRbeta diversity to surviving recipient T cells and thymic progenitors.

The source material was PBMCs, mostly from graft donor cells, sampled 180 days after TCRalphabeta/CD19-depleted stem cell transplant. This sequence joins TRBV12-3 or TRBV12-4 and TRBJ1-1; TRBD1 is a possible D gene (6 bases). This clonotype originated in a female patient between 2 and 15 years old who had a stem cell transplant for congenital amegakaryocytic thrombocytopenia, so the T cells may come from the graft donor. CDR3 nucleotide sequence: TGTGCCAGCAGCCCCACTAGTTGGACAGTTAACACTGAAGCTTTCTTT. This encodes CASSPTSWTVNTEAFF.